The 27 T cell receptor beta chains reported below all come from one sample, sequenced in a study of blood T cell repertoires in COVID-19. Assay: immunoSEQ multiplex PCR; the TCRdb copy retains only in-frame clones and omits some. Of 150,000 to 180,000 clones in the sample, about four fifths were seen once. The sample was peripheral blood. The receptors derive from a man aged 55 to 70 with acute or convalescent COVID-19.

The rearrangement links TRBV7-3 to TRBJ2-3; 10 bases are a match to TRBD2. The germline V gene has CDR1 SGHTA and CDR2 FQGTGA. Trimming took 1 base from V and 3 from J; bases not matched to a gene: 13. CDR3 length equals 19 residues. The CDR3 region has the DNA TGTGCCAGCAGCTTAAATCCCCGCTCCCTGACTAGCGGGACAGATACGCAGTATTTT. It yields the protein CASSLNPRSLTSGTDTQYF. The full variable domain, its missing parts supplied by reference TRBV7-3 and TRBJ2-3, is GAGVSQTPSNKVTEKGKYVELRCDPISGHTALYWYRQSLGQGPEFLIYFQGTGAADDSGLPNDRFFAVRPEGSVSTLKIQRTERGDSAVYLCASSLNPRSLTSGTDTQYFGPGTRLTVL.

The CDR3 sequence is CASSQEIFDEQYF. The CDR3 coding sequence is TGTGCCAGCAGCCAAGAAATTTTCGACGAGCAGTACTTC. The chain combines TRBV4-2 with TRBJ2-7; D gene unclear. The V end lost 0 bases, the J end lost 5 bases, and 8 bases lay between the germline ends. The germline V gene has CDR1 LGHNA and CDR2 YNFKEQ. The CDR3 is 13 amino acids.

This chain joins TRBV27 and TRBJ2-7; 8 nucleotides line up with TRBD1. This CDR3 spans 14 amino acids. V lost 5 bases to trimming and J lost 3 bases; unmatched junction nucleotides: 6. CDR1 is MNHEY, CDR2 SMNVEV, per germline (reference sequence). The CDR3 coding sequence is TGTGCCAGCAGTCTCCGGGACAGGAACTACGAGCAGTACTTC. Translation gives CASSLRDRNYEQYF.

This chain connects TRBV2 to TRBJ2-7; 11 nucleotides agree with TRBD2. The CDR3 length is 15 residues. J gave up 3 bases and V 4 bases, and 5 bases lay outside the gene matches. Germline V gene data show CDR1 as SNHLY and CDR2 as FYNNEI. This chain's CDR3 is CASSVETSGNYEQYF. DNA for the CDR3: TGTGCCAGCAGTGTGGAGACTAGCGGGAACTACGAGCAGTACTTC.

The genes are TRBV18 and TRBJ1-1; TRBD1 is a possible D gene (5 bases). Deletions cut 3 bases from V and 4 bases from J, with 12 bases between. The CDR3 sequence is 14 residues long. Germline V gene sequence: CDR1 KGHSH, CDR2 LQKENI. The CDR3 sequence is CASSPTRVATEAFF. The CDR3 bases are TGTGCCAGCTCACCCACCAGGGTAGCCACTGAAGCTTTCTTT.

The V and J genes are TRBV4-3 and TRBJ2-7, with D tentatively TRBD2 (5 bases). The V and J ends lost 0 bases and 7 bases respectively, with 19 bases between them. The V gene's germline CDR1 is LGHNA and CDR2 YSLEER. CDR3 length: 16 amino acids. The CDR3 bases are TGCGCCAGCAGCCAAGACCCGGGGAACACGCCGAGGGAGCAGTACTTC. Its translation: CASSQDPGNTPREQYF.

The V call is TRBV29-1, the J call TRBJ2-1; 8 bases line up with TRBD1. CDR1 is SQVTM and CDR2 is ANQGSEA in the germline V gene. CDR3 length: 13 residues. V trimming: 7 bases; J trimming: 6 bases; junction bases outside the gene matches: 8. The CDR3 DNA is TGCAGCGCTACAGGGGGTATACGCAATGAGCAGTTCTTC. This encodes CSATGGIRNEQFF.

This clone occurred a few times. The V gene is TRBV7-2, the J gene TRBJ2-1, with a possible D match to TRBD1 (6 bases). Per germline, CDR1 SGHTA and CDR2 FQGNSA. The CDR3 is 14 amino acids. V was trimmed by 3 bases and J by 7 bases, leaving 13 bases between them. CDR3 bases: TGTGCCAGCAGCTTTCAACAACAGGGTAATGAGCAGTTCTTC. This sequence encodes CASSFQQQGNEQFF.

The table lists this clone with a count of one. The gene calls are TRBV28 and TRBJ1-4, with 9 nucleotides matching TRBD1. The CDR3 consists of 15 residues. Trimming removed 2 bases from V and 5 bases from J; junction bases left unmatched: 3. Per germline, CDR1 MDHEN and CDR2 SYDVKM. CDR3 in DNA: TGTGCCAGCAGTTTAGAGACAGGGGGGAATGAAAAACTGTTTTTT. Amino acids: CASSLETGGNEKLFF.

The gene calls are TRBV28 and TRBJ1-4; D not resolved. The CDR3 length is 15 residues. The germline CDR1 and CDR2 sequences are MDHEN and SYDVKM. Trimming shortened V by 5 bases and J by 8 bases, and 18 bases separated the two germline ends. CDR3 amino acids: CASSPALRGGEKLFF. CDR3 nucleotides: TGTGCCAGCAGTCCAGCCCTAAGAGGTGGAGAAAAACTGTTTTTT.

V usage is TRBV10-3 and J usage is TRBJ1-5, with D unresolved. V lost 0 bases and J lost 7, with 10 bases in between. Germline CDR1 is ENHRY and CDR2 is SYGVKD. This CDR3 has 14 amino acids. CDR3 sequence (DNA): TGTGCCATCAGTGAGTCGAGCGGTCGGCAGCCCCAGCATTTT. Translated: CAISESSGRQPQHF.

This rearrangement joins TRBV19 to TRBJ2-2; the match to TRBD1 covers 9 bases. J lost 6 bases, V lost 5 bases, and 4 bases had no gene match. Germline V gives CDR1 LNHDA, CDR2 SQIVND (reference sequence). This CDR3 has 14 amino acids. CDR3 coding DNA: TGTGCCAGTAGTTTGACAGGGGGGGCCGGGGAGCTGTTTTTT. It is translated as CASSLTGGAGELFF.

DNA of the CDR3: TGTGCCAGCAGCTTAGCCGGGACTAGCGGGGGGGGAGAGACCCAGTACTTC. This encodes CASSLAGTSGGGETQYF. The chain is built from TRBV7-2 and TRBJ2-5, with TRBD2 identical over 16 bases. Per the germline V gene, CDR1 is SGHTA and CDR2 is FQGNSA. The CDR3 is 17 amino acids. V lost 0 bases and J lost 4; bases outside the gene matches: 2. Using reference TRBV7-2 and TRBJ2-5 for the parts outside the CDR3, the full variable domain is GAGVSQSPSNKVTEKGKDVELRCDPISGHTALYWYRQSLGQGLEFLIYFQGNSAPDKSGLPSDRFSAERTGGSVSTLTIQRTQQEDSAVYLCASSLAGTSGGGETQYFGPGTRLLVL.

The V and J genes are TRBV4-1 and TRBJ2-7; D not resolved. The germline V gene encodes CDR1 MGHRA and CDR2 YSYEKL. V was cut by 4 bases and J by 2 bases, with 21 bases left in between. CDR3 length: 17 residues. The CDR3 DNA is TGCGCCAGCAGCCTCCGGCCGCCTCCGGGTTCCCCCTACGAGCAGTACTTC. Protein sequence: CASSLRPPPGSPYEQYF.

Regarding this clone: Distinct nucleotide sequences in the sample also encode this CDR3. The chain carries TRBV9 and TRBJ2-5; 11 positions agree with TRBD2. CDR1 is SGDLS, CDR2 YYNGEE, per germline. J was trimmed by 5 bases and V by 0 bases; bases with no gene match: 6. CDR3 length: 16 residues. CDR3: CASSVGVAGGPETQYF. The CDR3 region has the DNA TGTGCCAGCAGCGTAGGGGTAGCGGGGGGGCCTGAGACCCAGTACTTC.

CDR3 residues: CASSPWTGADVYYEQYF. The CDR3 DNA reads as TGTGCCAGTAGTCCGTGGACAGGGGCCGACGTCTACTACGAGCAGTACTTC. The rearrangement uses TRBV19 and TRBJ2-7, with 9 positions matching TRBD1. The CDR3 length is 17 residues. J gave up 3 bases and V 5 bases, and 14 bases lay outside the gene matches. The germline CDR1 and CDR2 sequences are LNHDA and SQIVND (reference sequence).

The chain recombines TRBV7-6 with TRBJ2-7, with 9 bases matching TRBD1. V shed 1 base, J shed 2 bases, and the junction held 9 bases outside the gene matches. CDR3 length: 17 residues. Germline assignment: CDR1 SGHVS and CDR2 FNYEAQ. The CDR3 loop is CASSLDVTGTGPYEQYF. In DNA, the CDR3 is TGTGCCAGCAGCTTAGATGTTACCGGGACAGGGCCCTACGAGCAGTACTTC.

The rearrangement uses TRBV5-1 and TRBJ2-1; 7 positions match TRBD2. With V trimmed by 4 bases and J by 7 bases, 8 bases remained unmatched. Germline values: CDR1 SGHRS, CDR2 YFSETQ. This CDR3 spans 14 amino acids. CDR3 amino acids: CASSPGTKGNEQFF. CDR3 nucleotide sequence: TGCGCCAGCAGCCCGGGGACTAAGGGGAATGAGCAGTTCTTC.

The CDR3 bases are TGTGCCAGCTCGGTGACAGCCTCCCAGCCCCAGCATTTT. Its translation is CASSVTASQPQHF. The rearrangement uses TRBV7-2 and TRBJ1-5; weak D call: TRBD1 (5 bases). Germline loops: CDR1 SGHTA, CDR2 FQGNSA. This CDR3 region has 13 residues. Trimming pared 8 bases from V and 7 bases from J, leaving 15 bases between.

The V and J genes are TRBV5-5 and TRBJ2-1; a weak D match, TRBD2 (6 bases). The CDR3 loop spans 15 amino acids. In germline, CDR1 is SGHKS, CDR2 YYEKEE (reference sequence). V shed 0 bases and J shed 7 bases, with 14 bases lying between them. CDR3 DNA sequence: TGTGCCAGCAGCTTGGCCTCCTTCGCGGGAAATGAGCAGTTCTTC. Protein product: CASSLASFAGNEQFF.

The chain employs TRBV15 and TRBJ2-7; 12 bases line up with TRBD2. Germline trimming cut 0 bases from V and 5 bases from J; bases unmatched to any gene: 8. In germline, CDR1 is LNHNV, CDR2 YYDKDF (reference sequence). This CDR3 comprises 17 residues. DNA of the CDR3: TGTGCCACCAGCAGAGATCGTTGGACTAGCGGGGTCCACGAGCAGTACTTC. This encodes CATSRDRWTSGVHEQYF. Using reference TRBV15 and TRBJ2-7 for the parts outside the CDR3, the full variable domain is DAMVIQNPRYQVTQFGKPVTLSCSQTLNHNVMYWYQQKSSQAPKLLFHYYDKDFNNEADTPDNFQSRRPNTSFCFLDIRSPGLGDTAMYLCATSRDRWTSGVHEQYFGPGTRLTVT.

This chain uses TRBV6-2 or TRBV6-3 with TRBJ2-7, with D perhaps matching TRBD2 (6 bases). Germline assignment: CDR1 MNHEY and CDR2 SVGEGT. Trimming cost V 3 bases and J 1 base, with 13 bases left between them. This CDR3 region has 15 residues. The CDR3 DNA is TGTGCCAGCAGTTATTCCCCGCGGGGATCCTACGAGCAGTACTTC. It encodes CASSYSPRGSYEQYF.

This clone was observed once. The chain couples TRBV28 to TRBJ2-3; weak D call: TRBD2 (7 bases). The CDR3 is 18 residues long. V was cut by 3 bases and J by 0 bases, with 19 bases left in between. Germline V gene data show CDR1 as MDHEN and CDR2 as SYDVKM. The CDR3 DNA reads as TGTGCCAGCAGTTTTAAGGGGGGAGGGCCAAGCAGCACAGATACGCAGTATTTT. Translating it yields CASSFKGGGPSSTDTQYF. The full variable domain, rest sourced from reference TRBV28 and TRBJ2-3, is DVKVTQSSRYLVKRTGEKVFLECVQDMDHENMFWYRQDPGLGLRLIYFSYDVKMKEKGDIPEGYSVSREKKERFSLILESASTNQTSMYLCASSFKGGGPSSTDTQYFGPGTRLTVL.

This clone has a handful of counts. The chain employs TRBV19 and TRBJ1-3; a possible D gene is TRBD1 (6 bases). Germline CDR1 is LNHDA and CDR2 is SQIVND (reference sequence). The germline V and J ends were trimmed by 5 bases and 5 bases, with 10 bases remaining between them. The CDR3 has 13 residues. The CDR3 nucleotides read TGTGCCAGTAGTCCAGGGGACCGAAACACCATATATTTT. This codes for CASSPGDRNTIYF.

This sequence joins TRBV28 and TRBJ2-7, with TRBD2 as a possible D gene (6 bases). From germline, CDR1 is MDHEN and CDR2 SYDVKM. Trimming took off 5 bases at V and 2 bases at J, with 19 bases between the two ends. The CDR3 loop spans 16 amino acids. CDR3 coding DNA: TGTGCCAGCAGTCAGATCTCCGGGACGGGGGCCTACGAGCAGTACTTC. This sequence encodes CASSQISGTGAYEQYF.

The CDR3 is CASSRQTGLGSPLHF. In nucleotides, the CDR3 is TGTGCCAGCAGCCGACAGACAGGGTTAGGCTCACCCCTCCACTTT. The chain employs TRBV6-6 and TRBJ1-6, with 7 bases that match TRBD1. The CDR3 contains 15 residues. Germline V lookup: CDR1 MNHNY, CDR2 SVGAGI (reference sequence). J was trimmed by 10 bases and V by 6 bases; bases with no gene match: 12.

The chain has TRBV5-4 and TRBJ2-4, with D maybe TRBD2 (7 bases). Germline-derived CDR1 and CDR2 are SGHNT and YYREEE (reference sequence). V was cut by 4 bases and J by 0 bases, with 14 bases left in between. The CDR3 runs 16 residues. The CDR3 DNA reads TGTGCCAGCAGCGGAGGAGGGGGGGAAGCCAAAAACATTCAGTACTTC. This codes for CASSGGGGEAKNIQYF.